What follows are 11 T cell receptor beta chains derived from one specimen sequenced in a study of regulatory T cells in long-lasting Graves disease. Documented time point: newly diagnosed GD, antithyroid drugs for less than 3 months. Construction of the TCR library relied on RNA isolated from PBMCs. HTBI primers from iRepertoire and Arm-PCR of CDR3 regions yielded the TCR beta libraries. TCRdb re-called the multiplex PCR reads with MiXCR, one entry per CDR3 protein. The data hold 550,000 to 600,000 distinct CDR3 sequences, with around 15% observed a single time. This sample also belongs to another study, concerning T cells in Graves' hyperthyroidism and ophthalmopathy.

Source: peripheral blood mononuclear cells (PBMCs), taken at new diagnosis, from a patient treated with antithyroid drugs. The receptor source for this set is a man between 18 and 35 years old with Graves disease.

This clonotype was detected ten times or more. This chain connects TRBV29-1 to TRBJ1-1; D is undetermined. Germline loops: CDR1 SQVTM, CDR2 ANQGSEA. V was pared by 4 bases and J by 1 base, with 7 bases between. There are 12 residues in the CDR3. In DNA form, the CDR3 reads TGCAGCGTTGGAAACCGGAACACTGAAGCTTTCTTT. This codes for CSVGNRNTEAFF. The full variable domain, in which reference TRBV29-1 and TRBJ1-1 provide the parts outside the CDR3, is SAVISQKPSRDICQRGTSLTIQCQVDSQVTMMFWYRQQPGQSLTLIATANQGSEATYESGFVIDKFPISRPNLTFSTLTVSNMSPEDSSIYLCSVGNRNTEAFFGQGTRLTVV.

The table lists this clonotype with many counts. This chain links TRBV2 with TRBJ2-3; 7 nucleotides agree with TRBD2. CDR1 and CDR2 (germline): SNHLY, FYNNEI. Germline trimming cut 2 bases from V and 4 bases from J; bases unmatched to any gene: 9. This CDR3 region has 16 residues. CDR3 sequence: CASSENLRETPDTQYF. The CDR3 bases are TGTGCCAGCAGTGAAAACTTGCGGGAGACTCCAGATACGCAGTATTTT. Using reference TRBV2 and TRBJ2-3 for the parts outside the CDR3, the full variable domain is EPEVTQTPSHQVTQMGQEVILRCVPISNHLYFYWYRQILGQKVEFLVSFYNNEISEKSEIFDDQFSVERPDGSNFTLKIRSTKLEDSAMYFCASSENLRETPDTQYFGPGTRLTVL.

This clonotype has a handful of counts. V and J are TRBV9 and TRBJ1-4; unclear D gene. The CDR3 consists of 15 residues. Trimming stripped 3 bases from V and 0 bases from J, with 9 bases between. Per the germline V gene, CDR1 is SGDLS and CDR2 is YYNGEE. CDR3 nucleotides: TGTGCCAGCAGCGGAACGGACGCAACTAATGAAAAACTGTTTTTT. It is translated as CASSGTDATNEKLFF.

This clonotype was counted ten times or more. The chain links TRBV2 to TRBJ1-1; D gene unclear. Germline V gene data show CDR1 as SNHLY and CDR2 as FYNNEI. The CDR3 loop spans 13 amino acids. Trimming pared 5 bases from V and 1 base from J, leaving 8 bases between. The CDR3 reads CASSPTPNTEAFF. In DNA form, the CDR3 reads TGTGCCAGCAGTCCGACTCCGAACACTGAAGCTTTCTTT.

A word on this clonotype: Being one base from a much bigger clone, this may be a read error. The rearrangement uses TRBV11-2 and TRBJ1-3; D is uncertain. CDR3 length equals 12 residues. Per germline, CDR1 SGHAT and CDR2 FQNNGV. CDR3 sequence: CASSLGKNTICF. In DNA form, the CDR3 reads TGTGCCAGCAGCTTAGGGAAGAACACCATATGTTTT.

This clonotype came up a few times. The chain joins TRBV7-9 to TRBJ2-1; D might be TRBD1 (6 bases). Trimming took 5 bases from V and 1 from J, leaving 21 bases between them. In germline, CDR1 is SEHNR, CDR2 FQNEAQ (reference sequence). The CDR3 contains 18 residues. DNA of the CDR3: TGTGCCAGCAGCGATAATACAGGGATTCGGTTATCCTACAATGAGCAGTTCTTC. Translation gives CASSDNTGIRLSYNEQFF.

On this clonotype: This clone may be a read error of a much larger clone one base away. As DNA, the CDR3 is TGTGTCTGGAGTGTTGAAGGGAACACCGGGGAGCTGTTTTTT. As protein: CVWSVEGNTGELFF. The rearrangement joins TRBV30 to TRBJ2-2; no definite D call. Germline loops: CDR1 GTSNPN, CDR2 SVGIG (reference sequence). The CDR3 is made up of 14 amino acids.

This clonotype has a handful of counts. V is TRBV29-1 and J is TRBJ1-3, with a tentative D call TRBD1 (5 bases). The CDR3 length is 13 residues. Trimming pared 2 bases from V and 3 bases from J, leaving 8 bases between. Germline loops: CDR1 SQVTM, CDR2 ANQGSEA. CDR3 amino acids: CSVEQGGGNTIYF. In DNA form, the CDR3 reads TGCAGCGTTGAACAGGGTGGTGGAAACACCATATATTTT.

This clonotype was recorded many times. The chain links TRBV5-1 to TRBJ2-1; TRBD2 might be the D (6 bases). From germline, CDR1 is SGHRS and CDR2 YFSETQ. The CDR3 length is 14 residues. V was trimmed by 4 bases and J by 6 bases, leaving 14 bases between them. The CDR3 spells CASSLPGLSNEQFF. CDR3 in DNA: TGCGCCAGCAGCCTACCGGGACTGAGCAATGAGCAGTTCTTC.

On this clonotype: Compared with germline, one end of the junction differs, possibly owing to a read error. The V call is TRBV4-1, the J call TRBJ2-3, with no clear D. CDR1 MGHRA and CDR2 YSYEKL come from the germline V gene. This CDR3 has 15 residues. The CDR3 region is CTSSQDHSSTDTQYF. CDR3 DNA sequence: TGCACCAGCAGCCAAGATCACAGTAGCACAGATACGCAGTATTTT.

This clonotype was observed many times. CDR3: CASSLQGAGYGYTF. In DNA, the CDR3 is TGTGCCAGCAGCCTACAGGGGGCAGGCTATGGCTACACCTTC. The rearrangement joins TRBV27 to TRBJ1-2, with 9 bases lining up with TRBD1. V gave up 6 bases and J gave up 4 bases; unmatched junction bases: 6. This CDR3 spans 14 amino acids. CDR1 and CDR2 (germline): MNHEY, SMNVEV (reference sequence).